Below, 2 T cell receptor beta chains from the same sample are listed, as sequenced in a study of Ad26.COV2.S vaccination and SARS-CoV-2 variants. The data were produced by immunoSEQ multiplex PCR, yet TCRdb's version contains in-frame clones alone and is incomplete. The sample lists approximately 350,000 clones, around 86% occurring once. Noted treatment: some 20 received Ad26.COV2.S at low or high dose, single or two shots; about 5 received placebo; per-sample allocation not given. On day 63 after the first injection, vaccine and placebo recipients gave samples. This material consisted of peripheral blood, taken in a trial of Ad26.COV2.S vaccine versus placebo. These receptors were collected from a person aged 18-60 years who received the Ad26.COV2.S COVID-19 vaccine or a placebo.

The count of this clone is one. The rearrangement links TRBV6-5 to TRBJ1-2; D gene unclear. Germline lookup yields CDR1 MNHEY and CDR2 SVGAGI. The CDR3 runs to 13 residues. The V gene lost 4 bases and the J gene lost 4 bases, with 10 bases spanning the gap. The CDR3 DNA is TGTGCCAGCAGTTTCGACAAATTCTATGGCTACACCTTC. It translates to CASSFDKFYGYTF.

This clone appeared once. In DNA, the CDR3 is TGTGCCAGCAGTGGGCCGGTAGTTGGGGCCAACGTCCTGACTTTC. Translated, it gives CASSGPVVGANVLTF. The chain joins TRBV25-1 to TRBJ2-6; no reliable D call. Trimming pared 4 bases from V and 3 bases from J, leaving 10 bases between. This CDR3 has 15 residues. Germline CDR1 and CDR2: MGHDK and SYGVNS.